This T cell receptor (beta chain) is drawn from a study of T cell responses to AZD1222 COVID-19 vaccine. Background on the study: Both about-4-week and about-12-week second-dose recipients were combined.

Findings and limits, study-wide: Unmutated variant regions reportedly attract nearly half of all spike-specific TCRs. The repertoires were collected only after the peak T cell response. Among AZD1222 vaccinees, only 5 to 7 were seropositive at baseline.

Libraries were prepared by immunoSEQ multiplex PCR; TCRdb keeps only in-frame clonotypes and omits some of them. The table has approximately 82,000 clones, approximately 81% seen once; the top ten hold 10% to 15%. Worth noting for this clone: The target antigen is unknown.

Germline V gene data show CDR1 as SNHLY and CDR2 as FYNNEI. V was clipped by 9 bases and J by 1 base; unmatched bases: 14. There are 16 residues in the CDR3. This sequence originates from an adult in good health. The specimen was peripheral blood, collected on day 0 of AZD1222 vaccination. The chain has TRBV2 and TRBJ1-1; 7 bases align to TRBD1. CDR3 bases: TGTGCCAGGCGGGGGGGAGACGGGACAGCGAACACTGAAGCTTTCTTT. This codes for CARRGGDGTANTEAFF.